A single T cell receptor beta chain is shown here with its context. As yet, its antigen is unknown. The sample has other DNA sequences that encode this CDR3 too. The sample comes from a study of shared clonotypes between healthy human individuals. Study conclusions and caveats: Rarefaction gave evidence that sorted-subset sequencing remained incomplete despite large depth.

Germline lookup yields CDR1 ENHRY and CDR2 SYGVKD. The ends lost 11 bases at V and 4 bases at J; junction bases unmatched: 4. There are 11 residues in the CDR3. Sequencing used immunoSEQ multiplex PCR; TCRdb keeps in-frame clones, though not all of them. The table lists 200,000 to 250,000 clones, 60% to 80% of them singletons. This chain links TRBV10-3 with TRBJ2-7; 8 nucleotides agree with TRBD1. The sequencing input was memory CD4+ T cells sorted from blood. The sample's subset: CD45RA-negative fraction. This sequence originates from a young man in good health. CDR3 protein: CAAGQGYEQYF. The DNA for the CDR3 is TGTGCCGCTGGACAGGGATACGAGCAGTACTTC.